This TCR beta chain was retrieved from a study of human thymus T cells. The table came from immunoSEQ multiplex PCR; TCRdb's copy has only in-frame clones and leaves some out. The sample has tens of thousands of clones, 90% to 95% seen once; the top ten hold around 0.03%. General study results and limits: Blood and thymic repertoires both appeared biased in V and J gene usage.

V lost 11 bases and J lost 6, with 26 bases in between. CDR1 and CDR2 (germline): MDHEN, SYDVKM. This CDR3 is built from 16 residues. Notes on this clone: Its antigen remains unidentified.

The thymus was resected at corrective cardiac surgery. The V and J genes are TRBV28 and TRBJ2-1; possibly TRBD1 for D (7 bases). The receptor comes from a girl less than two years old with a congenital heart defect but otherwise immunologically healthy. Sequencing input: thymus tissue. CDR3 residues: CAAWSEGGQFSNEQFF. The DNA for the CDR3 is TGTGCCGCATGGTCAGAGGGGGGACAGTTCAGCAATGAGCAGTTCTTC. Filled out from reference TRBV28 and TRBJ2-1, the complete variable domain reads DVKVTQSSRYLVKRTGEKVFLECVQDMDHENMFWYRQDPGLGLRLIYFSYDVKMKEKGDIPEGYSVSREKKERFSLILESASTNQTSMYLCAAWSEGGQFSNEQFFGPGTRLTVL.